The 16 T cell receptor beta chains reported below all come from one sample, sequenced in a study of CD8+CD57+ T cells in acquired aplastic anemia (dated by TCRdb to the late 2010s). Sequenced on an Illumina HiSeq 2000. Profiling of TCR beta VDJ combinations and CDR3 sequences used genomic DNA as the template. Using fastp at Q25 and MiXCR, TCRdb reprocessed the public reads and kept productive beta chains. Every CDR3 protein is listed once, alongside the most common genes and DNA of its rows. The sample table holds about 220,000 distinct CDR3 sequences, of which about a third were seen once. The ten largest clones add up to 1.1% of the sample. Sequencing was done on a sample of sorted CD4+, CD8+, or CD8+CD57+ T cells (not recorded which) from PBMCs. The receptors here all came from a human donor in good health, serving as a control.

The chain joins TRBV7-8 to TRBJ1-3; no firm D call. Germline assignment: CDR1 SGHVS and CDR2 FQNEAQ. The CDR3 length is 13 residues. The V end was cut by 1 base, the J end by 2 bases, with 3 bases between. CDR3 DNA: TGTGCCAGCAGCTTAGGGCCTGGAAACACCATATATTTT. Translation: CASSLGPGNTIYF.

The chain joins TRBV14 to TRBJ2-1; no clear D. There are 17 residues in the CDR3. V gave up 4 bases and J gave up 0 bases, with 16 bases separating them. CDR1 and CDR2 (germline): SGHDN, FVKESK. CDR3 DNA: TGTGCCAGCAGCCGCAGCCGTTCGGCTAGCTCCTACAATGAGCAGTTCTTC. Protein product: CASSRSRSASSYNEQFF.

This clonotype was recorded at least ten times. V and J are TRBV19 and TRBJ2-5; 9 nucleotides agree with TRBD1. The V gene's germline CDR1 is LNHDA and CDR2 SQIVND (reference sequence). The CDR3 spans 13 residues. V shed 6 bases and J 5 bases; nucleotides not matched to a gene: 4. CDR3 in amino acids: CASRRQGGETQYF. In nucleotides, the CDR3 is TGTGCCAGTAGGCGACAGGGGGGCGAGACCCAGTACTTC.

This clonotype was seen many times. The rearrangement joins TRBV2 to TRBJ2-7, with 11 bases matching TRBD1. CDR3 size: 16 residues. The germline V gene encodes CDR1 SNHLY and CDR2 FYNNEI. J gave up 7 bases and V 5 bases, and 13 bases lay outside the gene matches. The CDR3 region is CASSLTPRDRGTEQYF. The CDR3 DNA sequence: TGTGCCAGCAGTCTTACTCCCCGGGACAGGGGGACTGAGCAGTACTTC.

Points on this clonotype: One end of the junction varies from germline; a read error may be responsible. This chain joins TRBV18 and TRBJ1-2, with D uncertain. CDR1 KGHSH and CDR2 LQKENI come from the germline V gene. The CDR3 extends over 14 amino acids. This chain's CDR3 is CASSPQVNNYGYAF. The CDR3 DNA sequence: TGTGCCAGCTCACCTCAGGTTAATAACTATGGCTACGCCTTC.

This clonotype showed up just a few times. CDR3 sequence reads: CAWSVLGLGGYTF. CDR3 DNA sequence: TGTGCCTGGAGTGTGTTAGGTCTGGGGGGCTACACCTTC. The chain has TRBV30 and TRBJ1-2; D remains ambiguous. Trimming removed 0 bases from V and 8 bases from J, with 13 bases in between. The CDR3 totals 13 residues. In germline, CDR1 is GTSNPN, CDR2 SVGIG (reference sequence).

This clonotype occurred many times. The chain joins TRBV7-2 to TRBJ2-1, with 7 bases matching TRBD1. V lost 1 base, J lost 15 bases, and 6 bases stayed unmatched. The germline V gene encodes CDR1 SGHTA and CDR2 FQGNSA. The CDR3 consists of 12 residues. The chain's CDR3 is CASSLVDRDRFF. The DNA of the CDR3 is TGTGCCAGCAGCTTAGTAGACAGGGATCGGTTCTTC. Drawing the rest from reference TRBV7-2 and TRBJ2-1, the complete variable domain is GAGVSQSPSNKVTEKGKDVELRCDPISGHTALYWYRQSLGQGLEFLIYFQGNSAPDKSGLPSDRFSAERTGGSVSTLTIQRTQQEDSAVYLCASSLVDRDRFFGPGTRLTVL.

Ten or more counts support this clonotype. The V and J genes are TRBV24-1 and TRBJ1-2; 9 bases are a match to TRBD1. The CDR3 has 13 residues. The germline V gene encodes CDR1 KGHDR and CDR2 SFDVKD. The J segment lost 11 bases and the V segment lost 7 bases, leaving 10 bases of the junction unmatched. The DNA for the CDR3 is TGTGCCACCAGCCAATCCGGGACAGGGCCTTACACCTTC. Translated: CATSQSGTGPYTF.

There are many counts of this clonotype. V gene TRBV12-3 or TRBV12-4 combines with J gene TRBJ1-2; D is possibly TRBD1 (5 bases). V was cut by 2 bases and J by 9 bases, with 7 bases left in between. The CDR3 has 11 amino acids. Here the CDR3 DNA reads TGTGCCAGCAGTTTACAGGGCCGCTACACCTTC. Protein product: CASSLQGRYTF.

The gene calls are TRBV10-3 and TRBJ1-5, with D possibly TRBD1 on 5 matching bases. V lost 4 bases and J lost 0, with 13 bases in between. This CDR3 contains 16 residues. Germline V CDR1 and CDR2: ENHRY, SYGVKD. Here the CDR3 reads CAISVGAGNSNQPQHF. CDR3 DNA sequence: TGTGCCATCAGTGTAGGGGCAGGGAATAGCAATCAGCCCCAGCATTTT.

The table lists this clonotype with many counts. The DNA of the CDR3 is TGTGCCAGCAGCTTAGGCGGGACTAGCGGGAGGGCTTTTTCCCACGAGCAGTACTTC. This encodes CASSLGGTSGRAFSHEQYF. The rearrangement links TRBV7-9 to TRBJ2-7, with TRBD2 matching over 16 bases. This CDR3 has 19 amino acids. V dropped 1 base and J dropped 5; count of bases not matched to a gene: 11. The germline V gene has CDR1 SEHNR and CDR2 FQNEAQ (reference sequence).

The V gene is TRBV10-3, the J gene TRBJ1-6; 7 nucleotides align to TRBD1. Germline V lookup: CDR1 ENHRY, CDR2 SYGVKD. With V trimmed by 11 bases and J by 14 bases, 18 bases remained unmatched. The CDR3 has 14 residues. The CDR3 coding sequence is TGTGCCTCCCACGACGGGACAGCCGAGGGGACCCTCCACTTT. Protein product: CASHDGTAEGTLHF.

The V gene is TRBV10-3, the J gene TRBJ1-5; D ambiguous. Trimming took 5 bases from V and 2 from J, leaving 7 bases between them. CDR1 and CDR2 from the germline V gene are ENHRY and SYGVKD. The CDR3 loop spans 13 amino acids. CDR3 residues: CAISSQGNQPQHF. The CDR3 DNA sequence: TGTGCCATCAGTAGCCAGGGCAATCAGCCCCAGCATTTT.

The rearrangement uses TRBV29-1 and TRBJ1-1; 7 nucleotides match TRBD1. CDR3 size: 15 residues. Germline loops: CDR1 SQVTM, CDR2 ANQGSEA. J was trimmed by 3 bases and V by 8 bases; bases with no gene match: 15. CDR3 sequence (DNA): TGCAGCACGTGGGACAGCCGGCCGATTGACACTGAAGCTTTCTTT. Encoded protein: CSTWDSRPIDTEAFF.

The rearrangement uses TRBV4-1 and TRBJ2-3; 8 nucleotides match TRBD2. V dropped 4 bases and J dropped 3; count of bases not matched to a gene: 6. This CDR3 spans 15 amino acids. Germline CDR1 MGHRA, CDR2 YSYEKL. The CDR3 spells CASSPGGPVTDTQYF. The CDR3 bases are TGCGCCAGCAGCCCGGGAGGGCCCGTAACAGATACGCAGTATTTT.

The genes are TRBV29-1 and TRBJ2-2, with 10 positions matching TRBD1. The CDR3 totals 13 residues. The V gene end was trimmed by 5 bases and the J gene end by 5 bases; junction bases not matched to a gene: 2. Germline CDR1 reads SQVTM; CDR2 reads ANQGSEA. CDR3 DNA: TGCAGCGTTAGGACAGGGGGGACCGGGGAGCTGTTTTTT. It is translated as CSVRTGGTGELFF.